Here is one T cell receptor beta chain with its context. This record comes from a study of control samples from healthy donors and cancer patients. The germline V gene encodes CDR1 SNHLY and CDR2 FYNNEI. The ends were cut back, 3 bases at V and 3 bases at J, with 15 bases in the middle. The CDR3 has 16 amino acids. Libraries were prepared by immunoSEQ multiplex PCR; TCRdb keeps only in-frame clonotypes and omits some of them. Found here are tens of thousands of clones, 85% of them singletons; the top ten hold roughly 19%. This chain connects TRBV2 to TRBJ2-1; the D gene is possibly TRBD2 (7 bases). This sequence originates from a man aged 25 to 45 in good health. Sequencing was carried out using blood. CDR3 region: CASSDPLRGGYNEQFF. The CDR3 DNA sequence: TGTGCCAGCAGTGACCCTTTGAGGGGGGGCTACAATGAGCAGTTCTTC.